These 26 T cell receptor beta chains were all obtained from the same sample, sequenced in a study of T cell changes during pregnancy in multiple sclerosis. The method was immunoSEQ multiplex PCR; TCRdb's version includes in-frame clones alone and lacks a portion of them. The table shows about 56,000 clones, with about 89% occurring only once. The specimen comprised peripheral blood, sampled after pregnancy. These receptors were taken from a female donor with multiple sclerosis, enrolled in a pregnancy study.

The V and J genes are TRBV5-1 and TRBJ2-3; no reliable D call. V lost 0 bases and J 2 bases, leaving 10 bases between the germline ends. The germline V gene encodes CDR1 SGHRS and CDR2 YFSETQ. CDR3 length: 15 residues. In nucleotides, the CDR3 is TGCGCCAGCAGCTTGGCCCAGGTTGTCACAGATACGCAGTATTTT. Residues: CASSLAQVVTDTQYF.

This chain links TRBV14 with TRBJ1-5; D is undetermined. The CDR3 contains 14 residues. The V gene lost 3 bases and the J gene lost 3 bases, with 9 bases spanning the gap. Germline V gives CDR1 SGHDN, CDR2 FVKESK. DNA of the CDR3: TGTGCCAGCAGCCATGGAGGGATCAATCAGCCCCAGCATTTT. Its translation is CASSHGGINQPQHF.

This chain joins TRBV6-1 and TRBJ2-2, with 9 bases aligning to TRBD2. The CDR3 has 14 amino acids. V gave up 6 bases and J gave up 6 bases; unmatched junction bases: 5. Per germline, CDR1 MNHNS and CDR2 SASEGT. CDR3 amino acids: CASRNGLASGELFF. CDR3 DNA: TGTGCCAGCAGGAATGGACTAGCGTCCGGGGAGCTGTTTTTT.

This clone was detected once. This sequence joins TRBV2 and TRBJ2-7, with 12 bases lining up with TRBD1. The CDR3 consists of 13 residues. Germline values: CDR1 SNHLY, CDR2 FYNNEI. J lost 6 bases, V lost 6 bases, and 3 bases had no gene match. In nucleotides, the CDR3 is TGTGCCAGCAGGGGACAGGGGGCCGGCGAGCAGTACTTC. Translating gives CASRGQGAGEQYF. Together with reference TRBV2 and TRBJ2-7, the CDR3 gives the full variable domain: EPEVTQTPSHQVTQMGQEVILRCVPISNHLYFYWYRQILGQKVEFLVSFYNNEISEKSEIFDDQFSVERPDGSNFTLKIRSTKLEDSAMYFCASRGQGAGEQYFGPGTRLTVT.

The rearrangement uses TRBV29-1 and TRBJ2-4, with a weak D call TRBD1 (6 bases). The CDR3 runs 14 residues. V was clipped by 4 bases and J by 6 bases, with 16 bases between them. CDR1 SQVTM and CDR2 ANQGSEA come from the germline V gene. The CDR3 nucleotides are TGCAGCGTTGTGGCAGGGGCGGGTGGAAACATTCAGTACTTC. It translates to CSVVAGAGGNIQYF.

V usage is TRBV28 and J usage is TRBJ2-2; 10 bases line up with TRBD1. The V gene end was trimmed by 2 bases and the J gene end by 5 bases; junction bases not matched to a gene: 8. Germline loops: CDR1 MDHEN, CDR2 SYDVKM. The CDR3 contains 17 residues. The CDR3 bases are TGTGCCAGCAGTTTACTGGGACAGGGGATCCGTACCGGGGAGCTGTTTTTT. It codes for CASSLLGQGIRTGELFF.

The V and J genes are TRBV29-1 and TRBJ2-7; tentatively, D is TRBD2 (7 bases). This CDR3 is 16 amino acids long. Per germline, CDR1 SQVTM and CDR2 ANQGSEA. Trimming took 4 bases from V and 1 from J, leaving 20 bases between them. The CDR3 DNA sequence: TGCAGCGTTGGGGGGGGCGGCGGACTCCCTTCCTACGAGCAGTACTTC. Its translation: CSVGGGGGLPSYEQYF.

J is TRBJ2-1 and V is TRBV6-1; possible D gene TRBD2, 6 bases. The CDR3 runs 14 residues. V lost 8 bases to trimming and J lost 4 bases, with 15 bases between them. Germline CDR1 reads MNHNS; CDR2 reads SASEGT. CDR3 sequence (DNA): TGTGCCAGCCTCTCGGGACTGGATTACAATGAGCAGTTCTTC. Protein product: CASLSGLDYNEQFF.

The DNA for the CDR3 is TGTGCCAGCAGATCTCTAGGACAGGGTGGATCTTACGAGCAGTACTTC. Translating gives CASRSLGQGGSYEQYF. The V and J genes are TRBV5-6 and TRBJ2-7; 8 bases line up with TRBD1. This CDR3 is 16 amino acids long. Germline lookup yields CDR1 SGHDT and CDR2 YYEEEE. The V segment lost 5 bases and the J segment 4 bases; nucleotides outside the gene matches: 14.

The gene calls are TRBV15 and TRBJ2-5, with D maybe TRBD2 (5 bases). V lost 2 bases to trimming and J lost 1 base, with 11 bases between them. Germline CDR1 is LNHNV and CDR2 is YYDKDF (reference sequence). The CDR3 has 15 residues. This CDR3 is CATSRSTGSQETQYF. DNA of the CDR3: TGTGCCACCAGCAGATCTACGGGGAGCCAAGAGACCCAGTACTTC.

The chain recombines TRBV19 with TRBJ1-5, with TRBD1 matching 7 bases. Trimming took 5 bases from V and 0 from J; bases not matched to a gene: 7. This CDR3 has 16 residues. Germline V gene data show CDR1 as LNHDA and CDR2 as SQIVND (reference sequence). The CDR3 is CASSYWDRYSNQPQHF. CDR3 bases: TGTGCCAGTAGTTACTGGGACAGATATAGCAATCAGCCCCAGCATTTT. The full variable domain, rest sourced from reference TRBV19 and TRBJ1-5, is DGGITQSPKYLFRKEGQNVTLSCEQNLNHDAMYWYRQDPGQGLRLIYYSQIVNDFQKGDIAEGYSVSREKKESFPLTVTSAQKNPTAFYLCASSYWDRYSNQPQHFGDGTRLSIL.

V is TRBV7-3 and J is TRBJ2-3, with D possibly matching TRBD1 (6 bases). This CDR3 has 16 amino acids. CDR1 is SGHTA and CDR2 is FQGTGA in the germline V gene. V lost 2 bases and J 7 bases, leaving 19 bases between the germline ends. The CDR3 nucleotides read TGTGCCAGCAGCTTACGACCCCGACAGGCAGGGAATACGCAGTATTTT. As protein: CASSLRPRQAGNTQYF.

The chain joins TRBV7-2 to TRBJ2-2; D is unclear. CDR1 and CDR2 (germline): SGHTA, FQGNSA. The CDR3 is made up of 14 amino acids. V was pared by 3 bases and J by 1 base, with 6 bases between. The CDR3 DNA reads TGTGCCAGCAGCTTTAAGCAGAACACCGGGGAGCTGTTTTTT. It yields the protein CASSFKQNTGELFF.

This sequence joins TRBV6-5 and TRBJ1-6; 9 bases align to TRBD1. V lost 5 bases to trimming and J lost 8 bases; unmatched junction nucleotides: 1. CDR1 is MNHEY, CDR2 SVGAGI, per germline. The CDR3 loop spans 13 amino acids. The CDR3 nucleotides read TGTGCCAGCAGTCGGACAGGGGATTCACCCCTCCACTTT. Translated: CASSRTGDSPLHF.

The table lists this clone with a count of one. CDR3 in DNA: TGTGCCAGCAGGACCTATGTAGGGAGGGGGGGGAGCACAGATACGCAGTATTTT. Translated, it gives CASRTYVGRGGSTDTQYF. The chain has TRBV28 and TRBJ2-3; possible D gene TRBD2, 7 bases. Germline-derived CDR1 and CDR2 are MDHEN and SYDVKM. The CDR3 totals 18 residues. Trimming took 6 bases from V and 0 from J, leaving 22 bases between them.

This clone is a singleton in its sample. The V and J genes are TRBV5-6 and TRBJ1-4; 8 bases agree with TRBD1. The CDR3 spans 15 residues. V trimming: 0 bases; J trimming: 8 bases; junction bases outside the gene matches: 6. CDR1 is SGHDT, CDR2 YYEEEE, per germline. The CDR3 loop is CASSLADRVGEKLFF. Written as DNA, the CDR3 is TGTGCCAGCAGCTTGGCGGACAGGGTTGGAGAAAAACTGTTTTTT.

The V and J genes are TRBV2 and TRBJ2-7; 9 bases are a match to TRBD1. The V segment lost 6 bases and the J segment 3 bases; nucleotides outside the gene matches: 3. The germline V gene encodes CDR1 SNHLY and CDR2 FYNNEI. The CDR3 has 13 residues. The CDR3 is CASREGQGYEQYF. CDR3 DNA sequence: TGTGCCAGCAGGGAGGGACAGGGCTACGAGCAGTACTTC.

The chain employs TRBV11-2 and TRBJ2-4; D is perhaps TRBD2 (6 bases). Germline CDR1 is SGHAT and CDR2 is FQNNGV. The CDR3 covers 14 residues. Trimming removed 1 base from V and 9 bases from J, with 13 bases in between. The CDR3 nucleotides are TGTGCCAGCAGCTTAGGCCTTACGACTAGCATTCAGTACTTC. Translated, it gives CASSLGLTTSIQYF.

This chain connects TRBV27 to TRBJ2-5, with TRBD2 matching over 7 bases. The CDR3 covers 14 residues. The ends lost 4 bases at V and 4 bases at J; junction bases unmatched: 6. The V gene's germline CDR1 is MNHEY and CDR2 SMNVEV (reference sequence). In DNA form, the CDR3 reads TGTGCCAGCAGTTCCCGACTAGCCCGAGAGACCCAGTACTTC. This sequence encodes CASSSRLARETQYF.

The CDR3 loop is CASSRSSTYEQYF. The CDR3 DNA follows: TGTGCCAGCAGTCGCAGTTCCACCTACGAGCAGTACTTC. The chain carries TRBV6-5 and TRBJ2-7; D uncertain. V lost 5 bases and J 2 bases, leaving 10 bases between the germline ends. CDR3 size: 13 residues. Germline V gives CDR1 MNHEY, CDR2 SVGAGI.

This sequence joins TRBV19 and TRBJ1-2, with TRBD1 as a possible D gene (6 bases). This CDR3 contains 15 residues. The germline V gene has CDR1 LNHDA and CDR2 SQIVND (reference sequence). The germline V and J ends were trimmed by 6 bases and 5 bases, with 19 bases remaining between them. The chain's CDR3 is CASRESGHGGYGYTF. The CDR3 nucleotides read TGTGCCAGTAGGGAATCGGGACATGGAGGATATGGCTACACCTTC.

The J gene is TRBJ1-2, the V gene TRBV7-8; no reliable D call. The CDR3 runs to 16 residues. V gave up 5 bases and J gave up 6 bases, with 22 bases separating them. The germline V gene encodes CDR1 SGHVS and CDR2 FQNEAQ. The chain's CDR3 is CASSPREAGWPDGYTF. CDR3 sequence (DNA): TGTGCCAGCAGCCCCCGGGAGGCGGGTTGGCCGGATGGCTACACCTTC. Filled out from reference TRBV7-8 and TRBJ1-2, the complete variable domain reads GAGVSQSPRYKVAKRGQDVALRCDPISGHVSLFWYQQALGQGPEFLTYFQNEAQLDKSGLPSDRFFAERPEGSVSTLKIQRTQQEDSAVYLCASSPREAGWPDGYTFGSGTRLTVV.

The gene calls are TRBV18 and TRBJ2-7; TRBD1 aligns across 7 bases. Looked up from germline, CDR1 is KGHSH and CDR2 is LQKENI. After removal of 6 bases from V and 2 bases from J, the junction contained 4 bases not matched to a gene. This CDR3 has 13 residues. The CDR3 coding sequence is TGTGCCAGCTCCCCCAGGGGGACCTACGAGCAGTACTTC. Translation: CASSPRGTYEQYF.

The gene calls are TRBV7-9 and TRBJ1-1; D gene ambiguous. Per the germline V gene, CDR1 is SEHNR and CDR2 is FQNEAQ (reference sequence). Trimming took off 4 bases at V and 11 bases at J, with 20 bases between the two ends. This CDR3 has 14 residues. The CDR3 protein is CASSSSRVLLSAFF. The CDR3 bases are TGTGCCAGCAGCTCTTCCCGGGTCCTTCTATCGGCTTTCTTT.

The chain combines TRBV5-6 with TRBJ1-6; TRBD1 might be the D (6 bases). The CDR3 length is 14 residues. Trimming shortened V by 2 bases and J by 8 bases, and 11 bases separated the two germline ends. Germline values: CDR1 SGHDT, CDR2 YYEEEE. In DNA, the CDR3 is TGTGCCAGCAGCTTAGGGGACATTGATTCACCCCTCCACTTT. It yields the protein CASSLGDIDSPLHF.

The rearrangement uses TRBV5-1 and TRBJ1-1, with 7 bases lining up with TRBD1. This CDR3 is 15 amino acids long. Germline V gene sequence: CDR1 SGHRS, CDR2 YFSETQ. J gave up 0 bases and V 5 bases, and 7 bases lay outside the gene matches. This CDR3 reads CASRWGQTMNTEAFF. The CDR3 coding sequence is TGCGCCAGCAGATGGGGACAGACAATGAACACTGAAGCTTTCTTT.